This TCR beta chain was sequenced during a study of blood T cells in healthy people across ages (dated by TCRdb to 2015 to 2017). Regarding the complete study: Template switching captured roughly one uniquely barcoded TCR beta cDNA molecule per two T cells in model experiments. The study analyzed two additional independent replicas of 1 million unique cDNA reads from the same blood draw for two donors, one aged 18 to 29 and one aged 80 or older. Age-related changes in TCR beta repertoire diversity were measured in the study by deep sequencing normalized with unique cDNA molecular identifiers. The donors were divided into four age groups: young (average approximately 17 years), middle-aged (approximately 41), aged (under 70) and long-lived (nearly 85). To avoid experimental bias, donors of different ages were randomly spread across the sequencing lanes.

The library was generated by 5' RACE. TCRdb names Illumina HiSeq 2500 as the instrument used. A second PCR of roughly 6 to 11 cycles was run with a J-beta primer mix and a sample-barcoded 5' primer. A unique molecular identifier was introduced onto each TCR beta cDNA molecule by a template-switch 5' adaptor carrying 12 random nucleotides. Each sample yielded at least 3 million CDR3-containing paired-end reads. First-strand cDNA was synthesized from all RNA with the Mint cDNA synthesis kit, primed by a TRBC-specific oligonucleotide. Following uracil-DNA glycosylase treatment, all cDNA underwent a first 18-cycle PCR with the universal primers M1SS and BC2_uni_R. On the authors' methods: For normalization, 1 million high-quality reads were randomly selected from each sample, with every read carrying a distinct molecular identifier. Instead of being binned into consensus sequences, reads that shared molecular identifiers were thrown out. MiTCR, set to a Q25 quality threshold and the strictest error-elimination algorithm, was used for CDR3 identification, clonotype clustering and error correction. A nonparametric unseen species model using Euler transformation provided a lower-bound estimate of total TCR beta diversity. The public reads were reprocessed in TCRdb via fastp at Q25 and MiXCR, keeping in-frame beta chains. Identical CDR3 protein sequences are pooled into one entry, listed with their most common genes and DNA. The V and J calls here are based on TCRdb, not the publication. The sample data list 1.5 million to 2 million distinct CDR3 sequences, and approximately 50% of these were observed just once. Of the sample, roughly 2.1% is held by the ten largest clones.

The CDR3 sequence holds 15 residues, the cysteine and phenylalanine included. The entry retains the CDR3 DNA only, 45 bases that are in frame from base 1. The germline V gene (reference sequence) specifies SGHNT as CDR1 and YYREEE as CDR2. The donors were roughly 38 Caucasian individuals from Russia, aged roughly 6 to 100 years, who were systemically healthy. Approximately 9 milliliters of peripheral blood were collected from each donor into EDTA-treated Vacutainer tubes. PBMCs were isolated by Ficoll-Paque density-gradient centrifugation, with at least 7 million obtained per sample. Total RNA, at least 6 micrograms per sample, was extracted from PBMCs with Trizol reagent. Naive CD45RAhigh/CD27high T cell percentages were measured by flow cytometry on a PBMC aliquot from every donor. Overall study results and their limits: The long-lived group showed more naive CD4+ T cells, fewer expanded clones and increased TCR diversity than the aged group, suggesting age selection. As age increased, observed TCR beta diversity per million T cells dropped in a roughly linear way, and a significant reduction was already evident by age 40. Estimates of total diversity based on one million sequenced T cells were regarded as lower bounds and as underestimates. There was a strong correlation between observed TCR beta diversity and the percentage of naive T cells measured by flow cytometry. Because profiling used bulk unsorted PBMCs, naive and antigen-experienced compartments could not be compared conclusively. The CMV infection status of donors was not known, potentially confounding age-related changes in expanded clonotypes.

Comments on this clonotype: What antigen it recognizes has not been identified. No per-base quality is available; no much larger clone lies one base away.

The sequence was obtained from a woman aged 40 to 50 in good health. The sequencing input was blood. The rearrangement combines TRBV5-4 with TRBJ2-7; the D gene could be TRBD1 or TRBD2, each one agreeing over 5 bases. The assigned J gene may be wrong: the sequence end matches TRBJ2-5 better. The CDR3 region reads CASRETGTAAETQYF. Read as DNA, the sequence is TGTGCCAGCAGGGAAACCGGGACGGCAGCGGAGACCCAGTACTTC.